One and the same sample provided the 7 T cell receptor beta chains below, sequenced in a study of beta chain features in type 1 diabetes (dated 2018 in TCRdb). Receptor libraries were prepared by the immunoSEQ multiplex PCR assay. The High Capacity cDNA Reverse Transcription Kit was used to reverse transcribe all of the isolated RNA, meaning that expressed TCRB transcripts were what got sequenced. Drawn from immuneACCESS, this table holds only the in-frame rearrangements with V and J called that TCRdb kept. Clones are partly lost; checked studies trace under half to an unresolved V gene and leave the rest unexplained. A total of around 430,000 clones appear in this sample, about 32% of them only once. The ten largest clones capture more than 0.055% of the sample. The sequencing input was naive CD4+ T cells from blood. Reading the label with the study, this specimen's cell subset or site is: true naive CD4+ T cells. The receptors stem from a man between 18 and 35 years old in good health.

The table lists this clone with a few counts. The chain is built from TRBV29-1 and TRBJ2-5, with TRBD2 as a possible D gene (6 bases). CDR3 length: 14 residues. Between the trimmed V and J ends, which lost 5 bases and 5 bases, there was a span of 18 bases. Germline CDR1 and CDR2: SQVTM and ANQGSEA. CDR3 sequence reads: CSVRRGSGPETQYF. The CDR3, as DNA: TGCAGCGTTAGACGGGGGTCGGGTCCGGAGACCCAGTACTTC.

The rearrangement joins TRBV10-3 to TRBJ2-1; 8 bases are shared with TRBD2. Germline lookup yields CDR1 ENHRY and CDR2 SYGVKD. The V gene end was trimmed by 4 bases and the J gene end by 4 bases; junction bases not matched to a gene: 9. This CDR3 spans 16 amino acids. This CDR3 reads CAISGVAGPLYNEQFF. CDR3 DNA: TGTGCCATCAGTGGAGTAGCGGGACCTCTGTACAATGAGCAGTTCTTC.

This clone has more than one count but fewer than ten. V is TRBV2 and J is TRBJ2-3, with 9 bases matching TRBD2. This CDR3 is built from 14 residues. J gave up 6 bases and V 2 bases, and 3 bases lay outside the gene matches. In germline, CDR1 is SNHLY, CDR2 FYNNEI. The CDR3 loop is CASSESSGADTQYF. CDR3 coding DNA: TGTGCCAGCAGTGAATCTAGCGGGGCGGATACGCAGTATTTT.

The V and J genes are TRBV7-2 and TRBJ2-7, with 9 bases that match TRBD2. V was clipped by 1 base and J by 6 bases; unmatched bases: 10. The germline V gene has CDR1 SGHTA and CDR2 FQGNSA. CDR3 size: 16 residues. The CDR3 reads CASSLVVGSSGTEQYF. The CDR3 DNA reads TGTGCCAGCAGCTTAGTGGTAGGCTCTAGCGGGACCGAGCAGTACTTC.

The CDR3 is CASSRADAYEQYF. The CDR3 DNA follows: TGTGCCAGCAGTCGCGCAGATGCCTACGAGCAGTACTTC. The chain uses TRBV5-6 and TRBJ2-7; D is unresolved. Trimming took off 5 bases at V and 2 bases at J, with 11 bases between the two ends. CDR3 size: 13 residues. Looked up from germline, CDR1 is SGHDT and CDR2 is YYEEEE.

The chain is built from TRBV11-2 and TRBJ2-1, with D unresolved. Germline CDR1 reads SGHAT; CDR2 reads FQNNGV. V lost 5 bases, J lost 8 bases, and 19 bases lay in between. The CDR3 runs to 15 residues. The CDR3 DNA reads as TGTGCCAGCAGCAGGAGAGGTTTTTGGTCCGATGAGCAGTTCTTC. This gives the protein CASSRRGFWSDEQFF.

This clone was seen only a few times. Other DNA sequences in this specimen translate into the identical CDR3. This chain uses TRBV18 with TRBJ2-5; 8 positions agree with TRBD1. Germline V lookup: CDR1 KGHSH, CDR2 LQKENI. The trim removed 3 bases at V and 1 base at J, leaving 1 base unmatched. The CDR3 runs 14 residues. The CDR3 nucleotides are TGTGCCAGCTCACCTGGACAGGGCCAAGAGACCCAGTACTTC. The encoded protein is CASSPGQGQETQYF.